Below are 27 T cell receptor beta chains sequenced from a single sample in a study of cytomegalovirus exposure and HLA in healthy donors. PCR used 60 Vbeta primers and 13 Jbeta primers. Generated by immunoSEQ multiplex PCR, the TCRdb table keeps only in-frame clones and is missing some. The sample lists about 160,000 clones, 79% occurring once. Sequenced sample: PBMCs. The receptors originated from a middle-aged man in good health and CMV-seronegative.

The chain carries TRBV10-2 and TRBJ2-2; D gene uncertain. CDR1 and CDR2 (germline): WSHSY, SAAADI. Trimming stripped 2 bases from V and 6 bases from J, with 10 bases between. The CDR3 runs to 14 residues. The CDR3 spells CASSELPSAGELFF. CDR3 DNA: TGCGCCAGCAGTGAGCTTCCTTCGGCCGGGGAGCTGTTTTTT.

The chain combines TRBV5-1 with TRBJ1-1; 7 bases are shared with TRBD1. The CDR3 length is 14 residues. The germline V gene has CDR1 SGHRS and CDR2 YFSETQ. J was trimmed by 5 bases and V by 0 bases; bases with no gene match: 4. Here the CDR3 reads CASSLDPGGTEAFF. In DNA form, the CDR3 reads TGCGCCAGCAGCTTGGACCCAGGGGGAACTGAAGCTTTCTTT. Filled out from reference TRBV5-1 and TRBJ1-1, the complete variable domain reads KAGVTQTPRYLIKTRGQQVTLSCSPISGHRSVSWYQQTPGQGLQFLFEYFSETQRNKGNFPGRFSGRQFSNSRSEMNVSTLELGDSALYLCASSLDPGGTEAFFGQGTRLTVV.

V usage is TRBV7-9 and J usage is TRBJ1-2; 7 bases line up with TRBD1. The CDR3 extends over 14 amino acids. Trimming took 4 bases from V and 1 from J; bases not matched to a gene: 3. Germline V CDR1 and CDR2: SEHNR, FQNEAQ (reference sequence). CDR3 residues: CASSSTGFNYGYTF. The CDR3 region has the DNA TGTGCCAGCAGCTCGACAGGGTTTAACTATGGCTACACCTTC.

The chain uses TRBV19 and TRBJ2-2; D gene uncertain. V lost 4 bases and J 7 bases, leaving 10 bases between the germline ends. The germline V gene encodes CDR1 LNHDA and CDR2 SQIVND (reference sequence). CDR3 length: 13 residues. In DNA, the CDR3 is TGTGCCAGTAGTACAGGATTGGACGGGGAGCTGTTTTTT. Translated, it gives CASSTGLDGELFF. Complete variable domain (other parts from reference TRBV19 and TRBJ2-2): DGGITQSPKYLFRKEGQNVTLSCEQNLNHDAMYWYRQDPGQGLRLIYYSQIVNDFQKGDIAEGYSVSREKKESFPLTVTSAQKNPTAFYLCASSTGLDGELFFGEGSRLTVL.

This clone was counted a single time. This CDR3 reads CASSLILEGAEQYF. CDR3 sequence (DNA): TGTGCCAGCAGTTTAATTTTGGAGGGCGCCGAGCAGTACTTC. The J gene is TRBJ2-5, the V gene TRBV28, with D possibly TRBD2 on 6 matching bases. The DNA end favors TRBJ2-7, so the J call may be wrong. This CDR3 comprises 14 residues. Germline CDR1 and CDR2: MDHEN and SYDVKM.

The chain carries TRBV19 and TRBJ1-2, with D tentatively TRBD1 (5 bases). CDR1 and CDR2 from the germline V gene are LNHDA and SQIVND (reference sequence). This CDR3 has 15 amino acids. The V end lost 7 bases, the J end lost 2 bases, and 17 bases lay between the germline ends. CDR3 coding DNA: TGTGCCAGTACCCTAGCCGCCCGGGGGAACTATGGCTACACCTTC. Protein product: CASTLAARGNYGYTF.

The chain is built from TRBV11-2 and TRBJ2-5, with TRBD2 matching over 12 bases. The CDR3 has 19 amino acids. Trimming at V came to 2 bases and at J to 5 bases, leaving 15 bases not matched to a gene. Germline V gives CDR1 SGHAT, CDR2 FQNNGV. DNA for the CDR3: TGTGCCAGCAGCTTAACACCGGGACTAGCGGGCAGGGGTGTGGAGACCCAGTACTTC. Protein product: CASSLTPGLAGRGVETQYF.

A remark on this clone: A read error may account for a junction end that differs from germline. The chain uses TRBV7-9 and TRBJ2-7; TRBD2 is a possible D gene (6 bases). This CDR3 comprises 15 residues. Germline V lookup: CDR1 SEHNR, CDR2 FQNEAQ (reference sequence). The CDR3 spells CSSSPGGQIPYEQYF. As DNA, the CDR3 is TGTTCCAGCAGCCCAGGAGGGCAGATCCCCTACGAGCAGTACTTC.

V is TRBV28 and J is TRBJ2-7; the D is unclear. The CDR3 spans 13 residues. Deletions cut 2 bases from V and 8 bases from J, with 13 bases between. Germline values: CDR1 MDHEN, CDR2 SYDVKM. The DNA for the CDR3 is TGTGCCAGCAGTTTACAGGAACCTACAAAGCAGTACTTC. Translation gives CASSLQEPTKQYF.

The chain has TRBV19 and TRBJ2-3; D gene unclear. V lost 3 bases to trimming and J lost 8 bases, with 9 bases between them. The CDR3 totals 12 residues. CDR1 and CDR2 from the germline V gene are LNHDA and SQIVND (reference sequence). The CDR3 sequence is CASSIGRSTQYF. CDR3 bases: TGTGCCAGTAGTATCGGTCGGTCTACGCAGTATTTT.

The gene calls are TRBV18 and TRBJ2-2; weak D call: TRBD1 (5 bases). V was clipped by 3 bases and J by 2 bases, with 10 bases between them. Germline V gives CDR1 KGHSH, CDR2 LQKENI. The CDR3 length is 15 residues. The CDR3 nucleotides are TGTGCCAGCTCACCTATGGGGCCAAACACCGGGGAGCTGTTTTTT. Residues: CASSPMGPNTGELFF.

The chain has TRBV19 and TRBJ1-4; 7 bases line up with TRBD1. V lost 6 bases to trimming and J lost 7 bases; unmatched junction nucleotides: 11. CDR1 is LNHDA and CDR2 is SQIVND in the germline V gene (reference sequence). The CDR3 consists of 15 residues. The CDR3 loop is CASRETVPGGEKLFF. The CDR3, as DNA: TGTGCCAGTAGGGAGACGGTACCAGGGGGTGAAAAACTGTTTTTT.

As for this clone: The sample holds other DNA sequences that translate to the same CDR3. This chain uses TRBV27 with TRBJ2-2; D not resolved. Germline assignment: CDR1 MNHEY and CDR2 SMNVEV (reference sequence). Deletions cut 3 bases from V and 1 base from J, with 6 bases between. This CDR3 has 14 amino acids. The CDR3 DNA is TGTGCCAGCAGTTTCGGGTTGAACACCGGGGAGCTGTTTTTT. Amino acids: CASSFGLNTGELFF.

The chain combines TRBV28 with TRBJ2-7, with TRBD2 identical over 12 bases. V was clipped by 3 bases and J by 12 bases; unmatched bases: 12. The germline gives CDR1 MDHEN, CDR2 SYDVKM. The CDR3 is 15 amino acids. CDR3: CASSLGALAGGPWYF. The CDR3, as DNA: TGTGCCAGCAGTTTGGGGGCTCTAGCGGGAGGGCCGTGGTACTTC.

The J gene is TRBJ2-2, the V gene TRBV18; a possible D gene is TRBD1 (5 bases). This CDR3 comprises 14 residues. With 4 bases removed from V and 1 base from J, the gap between germline ends came to 7 bases. Germline CDR1 and CDR2: KGHSH and LQKENI. The CDR3 region is CASSQGQNTGELFF. The CDR3 nucleotides read TGTGCCAGCTCACAAGGACAGAACACCGGGGAGCTGTTTTTT.

The chain is built from TRBV15 and TRBJ2-7; 10 bases agree with TRBD1. V shed 3 bases and J 5 bases; nucleotides not matched to a gene: 10. The CDR3 length is 16 residues. The V gene's germline CDR1 is LNHNV and CDR2 YYDKDF (reference sequence). The CDR3 reads CATSRATGTGANEQYF. The CDR3 nucleotides read TGTGCCACCAGCAGGGCTACCGGGACAGGGGCCAACGAGCAGTACTTC.

The chain recombines TRBV6-5 with TRBJ2-7, with TRBD2 as a possible D gene (5 bases). Trimming removed 0 bases from V and 0 bases from J, with 12 bases in between. The CDR3 sequence is 16 residues long. Germline V gene data show CDR1 as MNHEY and CDR2 as SVGAGI. The CDR3 bases are TGTGCCAGCAGTTACTCGGCATCGGGGAGCTCCTACGAGCAGTACTTC. It encodes CASSYSASGSSYEQYF.

This sequence joins TRBV15 and TRBJ2-1, with 10 bases matching TRBD2. CDR1 is LNHNV, CDR2 YYDKDF, per germline (reference sequence). The CDR3 extends over 16 amino acids. V lost 1 base and J lost 9; bases outside the gene matches: 9. The chain's CDR3 is CATSRGPGLALREQFF. Here the CDR3 DNA reads TGTGCCACCAGCAGAGGGCCGGGACTAGCGCTCCGTGAGCAGTTCTTC.

J is TRBJ1-3 and V is TRBV6-1, with a possible D match to TRBD1 (5 bases). The CDR3 spans 16 residues. The V gene's germline CDR1 is MNHNS and CDR2 SASEGT. V was pared by 3 bases and J by 1 base, with 13 bases between. In DNA, the CDR3 is TGTGCCAGCAGTGATTCGAGGACATGGTCTGGAAACACCATATATTTT. This codes for CASSDSRTWSGNTIYF.

This clone was detected only once. The V and J genes are TRBV7-9 and TRBJ2-2; possible D gene TRBD2, 6 bases. The CDR3 extends over 15 amino acids. CDR1 and CDR2 (germline): SEHNR, FQNEAQ (reference sequence). V was pared by 4 bases and J by 3 bases, with 12 bases between. Here the CDR3 DNA reads TGTGCCAGCAGCTCCCGGGACTTATACACCGGGGAGCTGTTTTTT. Translated, it gives CASSSRDLYTGELFF.

The rearrangement uses TRBV6-6 and TRBJ1-5; TRBD1 is a possible D gene (5 bases). In germline, CDR1 is MNHNY, CDR2 SVGAGI (reference sequence). This CDR3 comprises 15 residues. Trimming cost V 6 bases and J 1 base, with 13 bases left between them. This chain's CDR3 is CASRPTGGSNQPQHF. In DNA, the CDR3 is TGTGCCAGCAGGCCCACAGGAGGGAGCAATCAGCCCCAGCATTTT.

The V call is TRBV11-3, the J call TRBJ2-2; D is unresolved. Trimming shortened V by 8 bases and J by 5 bases, and 12 bases separated the two germline ends. The CDR3 totals 13 residues. Per the germline V gene, CDR1 is SGHNT and CDR2 is YENEEA. CDR3 nucleotides: TGTGCCAGCGGGCGAGAACCGACCGGGGAGCTGTTTTTT. Encoded protein: CASGREPTGELFF. The variable domain in full, completed from reference TRBV11-3 and TRBJ2-2, reads EAGVVQSPRYKIIEKKQPVAFWCNPISGHNTLYWYLQNLGQGPELLIRYENEEAVDDSQLPKDRFSAERLKGVDSTLKIQPAELGDSAVYLCASGREPTGELFFGEGSRLTVL.

The V gene is TRBV4-3, the J gene TRBJ2-4; TRBD1 aligns across 7 bases. The CDR3 has 14 residues. Germline lookup yields CDR1 LGHNA and CDR2 YSLEER. The ends lost 4 bases at V and 8 bases at J; junction bases unmatched: 8. CDR3 amino acids: CASSPGQVGDIQYF. CDR3 DNA sequence: TGCGCCAGCAGCCCTGGACAGGTGGGGGACATTCAGTACTTC.

CDR3 nucleotides: TGTGCCAGCAGCCCAGACAGGGCGGTTGACTATGGCTACACCTTC. Its translation: CASSPDRAVDYGYTF. The chain carries TRBV9 and TRBJ1-2, with 7 bases aligning to TRBD1. V trimming: 4 bases; J trimming: 3 bases; junction bases outside the gene matches: 9. The CDR3 spans 15 residues. The V gene's germline CDR1 is SGDLS and CDR2 YYNGEE. The variable domain in full, completed from reference TRBV9 and TRBJ1-2, reads DSGVTQTPKHLITATGQRVTLRCSPRSGDLSVYWYQQSLDQGLQFLIQYYNGEERAKGNILERFSAQQFPDLHSELNLSSLELGDSALYFCASSPDRAVDYGYTFGSGTRLTVV.

The rearrangement uses TRBV5-1 and TRBJ2-5; 7 bases line up with TRBD1. The end of the DNA fits TRBJ2-7 better, so the J call may be wrong. Per germline, CDR1 SGHRS and CDR2 YFSETQ. The length of the CDR3 is 15 residues. DNA of the CDR3: TGCGCCAGCAGCTCGACCCCCGGGACAGTCTACGAGCAGTACTTC. It encodes CASSSTPGTVYEQYF.

The gene calls are TRBV7-6 and TRBJ2-3; 10 nucleotides line up with TRBD2. The CDR3 totals 16 residues. The germline CDR1 and CDR2 sequences are SGHVS and FNYEAQ. Trimming took 5 bases from V and 2 from J; bases not matched to a gene: 7. The CDR3 loop is CASSPRTSGTTDTQYF. The CDR3 region has the DNA TGTGCCAGCAGCCCAAGGACTAGCGGAACCACAGATACGCAGTATTTT.

The chain joins TRBV5-4 to TRBJ2-1; 8 bases are a match to TRBD2. The CDR3 consists of 15 residues. Germline CDR1 SGHNT, CDR2 YYREEE (reference sequence). V lost 0 bases to trimming and J lost 14 bases; unmatched junction nucleotides: 13. The CDR3 DNA sequence: TGTGCCAGCAGCTTGGGGGGTGTAGCGGGGCCTCGGAAGTTCTTC. It specifies CASSLGGVAGPRKFF.